This TCR beta chain came from a study of shared clonotypes between healthy human individuals. It was CD45RO-negative cells, positively selected for CCR7, that made up naive CD8 cells, with terminally differentiated effector memory CD45RA+ cells excluded. Using approximately 200 ng DNA, some 30,000 T cell genomes, the sorted-subset replicate PCRs were run. Sequencing used immunoSEQ multiplex PCR; TCRdb keeps in-frame clones, though not all of them. The sample includes about 2.1 million clones, roughly 91% of them seen just once. The CDR3 consists of 14 residues. V shed 3 bases and J 7 bases; nucleotides not matched to a gene: 6. CDR1 and CDR2 (germline): MNHEY, SMNVEV (reference sequence).

The sequenced material came from naive CD8+ T cells from PBMCs. The chain combines TRBV27 with TRBJ2-1; the match to TRBD2 covers 7 bases. The clonotype was recovered from a man between 18 and 29 years old in good health. Some clones in this sample may be carry-over from other donors' samples. CDR3 coding DNA: TGTGCCAGCAGTTTGCGGGAGCCCGGGAATGAGCAGTTCTTC. This codes for CASSLREPGNEQFF.